Below, 22 T cell receptor beta chains from the same sample are listed, as sequenced in a study of a mutant IDH1 vaccine in newly diagnosed glioma. Sequenced by immunoSEQ multiplex PCR; TCRdb stores in-frame clones only, minus some. The sample carries around 130,000 clones, about 82% recorded once. These receptors' antigens are unknown. This sample's time point: week 11, during vaccination. Doses consisted of 300 ug of mutant IDH1 20-mer peptide each, paired with topical imiquimod. The source material was PBMCs, sampled from a glioma patient whose treatment included an IDH1 peptide vaccine. Source of these receptors: a man aged 40-49 years with glioma.

The V gene is TRBV27, the J gene TRBJ1-4; 7 nucleotides agree with TRBD1. CDR1 and CDR2 from the germline V gene are MNHEY and SMNVEV (reference sequence). The CDR3 consists of 16 residues. The trim removed 0 bases at V and 2 bases at J, leaving 3 bases unmatched. The CDR3 DNA sequence: TGTGCCAGCAGTTTATCCGCACAGGGGACTAATGAAAAACTGTTTTTT. It is translated as CASSLSAQGTNEKLFF.

The rearrangement links TRBV5-1 to TRBJ2-1; 8 bases agree with TRBD1. The CDR3 is made up of 15 amino acids. The trim removed 0 bases at V and 10 bases at J, leaving 9 bases unmatched. Germline CDR1 SGHRS, CDR2 YFSETQ. The DNA of the CDR3 is TGCGCCAGCAGCTTGGACGGACAGGGTATTACGGAGCAGTTCTTC. Residues: CASSLDGQGITEQFF.

DNA of the CDR3: TGTGCCAGTAGTATACTAGCGGGAGATAGCGAGCAGTACTTC. Translation gives CASSILAGDSEQYF. This chain joins TRBV19 and TRBJ2-7, with 10 positions matching TRBD2. This CDR3 has 14 residues. With 2 bases clipped from V and 6 bases from J, the junction kept 4 bases outside the gene matches. CDR1 and CDR2 (germline): LNHDA, SQIVND (reference sequence).

This chain joins TRBV5-6 and TRBJ2-1; D remains unclear. Per germline, CDR1 SGHDT and CDR2 YYEEEE. The CDR3 consists of 16 residues. Trimming stripped 0 bases from V and 0 bases from J, with 10 bases between. The CDR3 here is CASSLDPALSYNEQFF. CDR3 nucleotide sequence: TGTGCCAGCAGCTTGGATCCAGCCCTCTCCTACAATGAGCAGTTCTTC. Filled out from reference TRBV5-6 and TRBJ2-1, the complete variable domain reads DAGVTQSPTHLIKTRGQQVTLRCSPKSGHDTVSWYQQALGQGPQFIFQYYEEEERQRGNFPDRFSGHQFPNYSSELNVNALLLGDSALYLCASSLDPALSYNEQFFGPGTRLTVL.

The gene calls are TRBV6-5 and TRBJ2-7, with 8 bases aligning to TRBD2. V dropped 6 bases and J dropped 4; count of bases not matched to a gene: 5. The germline V gene encodes CDR1 MNHEY and CDR2 SVGAGI. The CDR3 is 13 residues long. CDR3: CASSRGGRYEQYF. The CDR3, as DNA: TGTGCCAGCAGCCGCGGCGGGAGGTACGAGCAGTACTTC.

This clone was observed a few times. The chain uses TRBV20-1 and TRBJ1-1; a possible D gene is TRBD1 (6 bases). From germline, CDR1 is DFQATT and CDR2 SNEGSKA (reference sequence). This CDR3 has 11 residues. CDR3 residues: CTGTWNTEAFF. The CDR3 bases are TGCACAGGGACATGGAACACTGAAGCTTTCTTT.

The chain uses TRBV5-6 and TRBJ2-3; D unresolved. The CDR3 runs 15 residues. Germline values: CDR1 SGHDT, CDR2 YYEEEE. Trimming stripped 4 bases from V and 0 bases from J, with 12 bases between. CDR3 nucleotides: TGTGCCAGCAGCCCTTTGGGCCAGAGCACAGATACGCAGTATTTT. The encoded protein is CASSPLGQSTDTQYF.

This sequence joins TRBV19 and TRBJ1-5; maybe TRBD1 (6 bases). Trimming shortened V by 3 bases and J by 3 bases, and 18 bases separated the two germline ends. Per the germline V gene, CDR1 is LNHDA and CDR2 is SQIVND (reference sequence). CDR3 size: 17 residues. The CDR3 region is CASSILGRGTHNQPQHF. In DNA, the CDR3 is TGTGCCAGTAGTATCCTCGGCAGGGGAACACACAATCAGCCCCAGCATTTT.

This rearrangement joins TRBV4-2 to TRBJ1-2; no reliable D call. The CDR3 runs 14 residues. Between the trimmed V and J ends, which lost 0 bases and 7 bases, there was a span of 12 bases. Germline V lookup: CDR1 LGHNA, CDR2 YNFKEQ. CDR3 residues: CASSQDRGEGGYTF. CDR3 in DNA: TGTGCCAGCAGCCAAGACCGCGGGGAGGGTGGCTACACCTTC.

The V call is TRBV5-4, the J call TRBJ2-3; D not certain. Germline V gene sequence: CDR1 SGHNT, CDR2 YYREEE (reference sequence). The V end was cut by 4 bases, the J end by 2 bases, with 14 bases between. The CDR3 runs 15 residues. This CDR3 reads CASSPPAQYTDTQYF. CDR3 coding DNA: TGTGCCAGCAGCCCCCCAGCCCAATACACAGATACGCAGTATTTT. Looking up the rest from reference TRBV5-4 and TRBJ2-3 gives the full variable domain: ETGVTQSPTHLIKTRGQQVTLRCSSQSGHNTVSWYQQALGQGPQFIFQYYREEENGRGNFPPRFSGLQFPNYSSELNVNALELDDSALYLCASSPPAQYTDTQYFGPGTRLTVL.

V usage is TRBV7-2 and J usage is TRBJ2-7; tentatively, D is TRBD1 (6 bases). V shed 5 bases and J shed 2 bases, with 16 bases lying between them. Germline V gene data show CDR1 as SGHTA and CDR2 as FQGNSA. The CDR3 runs 15 residues. CDR3 DNA sequence: TGTGCCAGCAGCATCCGGACAGCCGAGACCTACGAGCAGTACTTC. Its protein is CASSIRTAETYEQYF.

The chain carries TRBV29-1 and TRBJ2-1, with D possibly matching TRBD1 (5 bases). The CDR3 contains 14 residues. Germline V gene data show CDR1 as SQVTM and CDR2 as ANQGSEA. Trimming removed 8 bases from V and 4 bases from J, with 18 bases in between. CDR3 DNA: TGCAGCTCCCAAAGGGGCGATTCTTACAATGAGCAGTTCTTC. It translates to CSSQRGDSYNEQFF.

The rearrangement uses TRBV18 and TRBJ1-5; D possibly corresponds to TRBD1 (6 bases). The length of the CDR3 is 14 residues. Germline CDR1 KGHSH, CDR2 LQKENI. Trimming cost V 6 bases and J 5 bases, with 14 bases left between them. CDR3 residues: CASSDWGADQPQHF. As DNA, the CDR3 is TGTGCCAGCTCGGACTGGGGGGCAGATCAGCCCCAGCATTTT.

The table lists this clone with a count of one. Distinct nucleotide sequences in the sample also encode this CDR3. J is TRBJ1-5 and V is TRBV7-2; 7 bases line up with TRBD1. The V gene end was trimmed by 5 bases and the J gene end by 4 bases; junction bases not matched to a gene: 8. The CDR3 totals 15 residues. Germline CDR1 is SGHTA and CDR2 is FQGNSA. The CDR3 loop reads CASSPSNRGNQPQHF. DNA of the CDR3: TGTGCCAGCAGCCCTTCAAACAGGGGTAATCAGCCCCAGCATTTT.

The CDR3 region is CAGRAGSDTGELFF. The CDR3 nucleotides read TGTGCCGGAAGGGCGGGGTCGGACACCGGGGAGCTGTTTTTT. The rearrangement links TRBV6-5 to TRBJ2-2; D is perhaps TRBD2 (6 bases). Trimming took 11 bases from V and 3 from J, leaving 16 bases between them. This CDR3 is 14 amino acids long. Germline lookup yields CDR1 MNHEY and CDR2 SVGAGI.

This clone was seen just once. This chain connects TRBV27 to TRBJ1-1, with no clear D. CDR1 MNHEY and CDR2 SMNVEV come from the germline V gene (reference sequence). This CDR3 region has 13 residues. Trimming removed 5 bases at V and 3 bases at J, with 10 bases between. The CDR3 is CASSALRDTEAFF. The CDR3 DNA is TGTGCCAGCAGTGCTCTCCGGGACACTGAAGCTTTCTTT.

V and J are TRBV7-2 and TRBJ2-2; D perhaps matches TRBD1 (5 bases). Trimming pared 0 bases from V and 7 bases from J, leaving 21 bases between. The CDR3 extends over 18 amino acids. CDR1 is SGHTA and CDR2 is FQGNSA in the germline V gene. CDR3 in DNA: TGTGCCAGCAGCTTAGCGTTGAAGGGGCCCTTTAGTGGCGGGGAGCTGTTTTTT. It encodes CASSLALKGPFSGGELFF.

The chain uses TRBV4-3 and TRBJ2-1, with D hard to call. V lost 0 bases to trimming and J lost 8 bases, with 5 bases between them. This CDR3 region has 12 residues. Germline V gene data show CDR1 as LGHNA and CDR2 as YSLEER. The CDR3 loop reads CASSQDLYEQFF. In nucleotides, the CDR3 is TGCGCCAGCAGCCAAGATCTATATGAGCAGTTCTTC.

This sequence joins TRBV10-3 and TRBJ2-1; 8 nucleotides align to TRBD2. The CDR3 has 13 residues. Germline lookup yields CDR1 ENHRY and CDR2 SYGVKD. The V segment lost 10 bases and the J segment 2 bases; nucleotides outside the gene matches: 4. The CDR3 loop is CATTSGTYNEQFF. The CDR3 nucleotides read TGTGCCACCACTAGCGGAACCTACAATGAGCAGTTCTTC.

This chain uses TRBV5-1 with TRBJ1-1, with 7 nucleotides matching TRBD1. This CDR3 region has 17 residues. The V segment lost 0 bases and the J segment 5 bases; nucleotides outside the gene matches: 13. CDR1 and CDR2 from the germline V gene are SGHRS and YFSETQ. CDR3 protein: CASSLAWDRPSGTEAFF. The CDR3 region has the DNA TGCGCCAGCAGCTTGGCATGGGACAGACCTTCAGGGACTGAAGCTTTCTTT.

This chain connects TRBV4-3 to TRBJ1-1, with a tentative D call TRBD1 (5 bases). This CDR3 contains 14 residues. V lost 5 bases to trimming and J lost 0 bases, with 10 bases between them. Germline V gene data show CDR1 as LGHNA and CDR2 as YSLEER. The CDR3 nucleotides read TGCGCCAGCAGCTTGTCCAGGGTGAACACTGAAGCTTTCTTT. Translating it yields CASSLSRVNTEAFF.

CDR3 region: CAWRRTDTQYF. DNA for the CDR3: TGTGCCTGGCGCCGCACAGATACGCAGTATTTT. This chain joins TRBV30 and TRBJ2-3, with unresolved D. The V gene lost 5 bases and the J gene lost 1 base, with 4 bases spanning the gap. Germline CDR1 is GTSNPN and CDR2 is SVGIG (reference sequence). The CDR3 runs 11 residues.